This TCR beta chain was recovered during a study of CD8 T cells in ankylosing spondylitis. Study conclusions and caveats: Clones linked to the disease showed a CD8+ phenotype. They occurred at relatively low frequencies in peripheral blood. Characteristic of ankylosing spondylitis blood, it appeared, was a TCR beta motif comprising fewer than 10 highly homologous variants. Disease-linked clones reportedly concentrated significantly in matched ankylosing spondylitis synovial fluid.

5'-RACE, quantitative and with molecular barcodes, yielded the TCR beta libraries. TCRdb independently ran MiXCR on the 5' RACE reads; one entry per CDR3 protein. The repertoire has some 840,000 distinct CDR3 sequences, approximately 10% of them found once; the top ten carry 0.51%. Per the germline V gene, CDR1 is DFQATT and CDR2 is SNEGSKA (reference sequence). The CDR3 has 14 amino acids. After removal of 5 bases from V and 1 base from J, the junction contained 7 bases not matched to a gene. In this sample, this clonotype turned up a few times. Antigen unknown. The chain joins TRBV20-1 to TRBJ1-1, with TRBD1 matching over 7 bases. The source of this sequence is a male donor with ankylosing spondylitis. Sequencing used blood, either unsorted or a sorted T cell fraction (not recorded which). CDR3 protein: CSAEQGTANTEAFF. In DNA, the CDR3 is TGCAGTGCTGAGCAGGGGACAGCGAACACTGAAGCTTTCTTT.